This TCR beta chain was recovered during a study of radiation and T cells in renal cell carcinoma. The study, taken as a whole, reports: From baseline, blood top tumor clonotypes peaked at 2 weeks post-radiation.

From germline, CDR1 is MNHEY and CDR2 SVGAGI. Trimming stripped 4 bases from V and 6 bases from J, with 13 bases between. The length of the CDR3 is 14 residues. As regards this clone: Its target is not known.

Time point noted: blood 4 weeks post-SBRT, at nephrectomy. The treatment denotes: 15 Gy SBRT to primary tumor, nephrectomy 4 weeks later. This renal cell carcinoma was of the clear cell type. Generated by immunoSEQ multiplex PCR, the TCRdb table keeps only in-frame clones and is missing some. The data show roughly 80,000 clones, less than 85% seen once. This clonotype originated in an older woman with renal cell carcinoma. The chain couples TRBV6-5 to TRBJ1-5; a weak D match, TRBD1 (6 bases). This specimen was blood, taken from a patient whose treatment included radiotherapy and nephrectomy. The CDR3 reads CASSFRTGLQPQHF. The CDR3 DNA is TGTGCCAGCAGTTTTCGAACAGGGCTTCAGCCCCAGCATTTT.